This T cell receptor (beta chain) appears in the sequencing data of a study of T-cell reconstitution after alpha-beta-depleted transplantation in children. V lost 6 bases to trimming and J lost 1 base, with 13 bases between them. The CDR3 is 14 residues long. A library of TCRbeta sequences, prepared with unique molecular identifiers, was generated. TCRdb recomputed calls from the PCR reads with MiXCR, one row per CDR3 protein. Found here are roughly 100,000 distinct CDR3 sequences, around 6.1% of them singletons; the top ten hold 6.1%. The sample here was PBMCs, mostly from graft donor cells, taken 60 days after TCRalphabeta/CD19-depleted stem cell transplant. This chain links TRBV12-3 or TRBV12-4 with TRBJ2-7, with D perhaps matching TRBD1 or TRBD2 (5 bases each). The sequence came from a female patient aged 2-9 years who had a stem cell transplant for Fanconi anemia, so the T cells may come from the graft donor. The DNA for the CDR3 is TGTGCCAGCAGCCCCCAAGAGGGGTCCTACGAGCAGTACTTC. Translating gives CASSPQEGSYEQYF.